The sequence of this T cell receptor beta chain was determined in a study of shared clonotypes between healthy human individuals. CDR1 is MNHNS and CDR2 is SASEGT in the germline V gene. The V end was cut by 4 bases, the J end by 7 bases, with 4 bases between. The CDR3 extends over 10 amino acids. This clone was recorded a few times. Data came from immunoSEQ multiplex PCR; TCRdb stores just in-frame clones and leaves some out. This sample has millions of clones, with approximately 94% found just once. The TCR was taken from a man in his late teens or twenties in good health. Sequenced input: naive CD4+ T cells sorted from blood. Subset specified: CD45RA+ positively selected. This rearrangement joins TRBV6-1 to TRBJ1-2; D is undetermined. The CDR3 DNA reads as TGTGCCAGCAGTGGAAGTGGCTACACCTTC. Translated, it gives CASSGSGYTF.